One T cell receptor beta chain is described in this entry. Its antigen is not yet known. Base qualities are missing; no much larger clone stands one base away. This sample was included in a study of identical twins (dated by TCRdb to 2015 to 2016). For the wider study: To test whether fetal clonotypes persist, this study deep-sequenced TCR alpha and beta repertoires from monozygotic twins, from unrelated adults of various ages, and from cord blood. Replicate twin experiments were performed at different times using different library preparation protocols to rule out contamination. What the research found in general, with its limitations: In monozygotic twins, out-of-frame TCR alpha sharing was systematically underestimated by recombination models, although the models agreed with sharing between unrelated individuals. Compared with coincidental sharing between unrelated individuals, an excess of low generation-probability sequences was observed among out-of-frame TCR alpha sequences shared between twins. A weaker excess of twin sharing was found in beta out-of-frame sequences because the signal-to-noise ratio was lowered by fewer shared sequences. Abundant cord blood beta clonotypes had fewer insertions, young adult naive repertoires showed a similar but weaker trend, and memory repertoires showed no such trend. Zero-insertion analyses could be partly confounded by invariant T cells such as MAIT and iNKT, although diverse VJ usage argued against such confounding for most clonotypes. Conclusions relied on cross-sectional statistical analysis, since the same donors could not be followed over many years.

Every donor in the study was a healthy Caucasian. Three pairs of female monozygotic twins, all aged 18 to 29 years, made up the twin cohort. Positive isolation kits from Invitrogen were used to isolate the CD4+ and CD8+ T cell populations. The germline V gene sets CDR1 to KGHDR and CDR2 to SFDVKD. Trimming accounts for 0 bases at V and 0 bases at J, while the number of junction bases matched to no gene is 6. The CDR3 sequence holds 18 residues, the cysteine and phenylalanine included. Only the CDR3 DNA stays, 54 bases, in frame from base 1. Libraries were prepared through 5' RACE. The sequencer listed for this sample is Illumina HiSeq 2000. A universal primer binding site was added through template switching, and the final cDNA carried a unique molecular identifier so that TCR cDNA molecules could be counted accurately. Specific primers in the conserved constant-segment region were used to synthesize first-strand cDNA for TCR alpha and beta chains. Each cDNA library was double barcoded, with a SMART-Mk sample barcode plus Illumina barcodes, to control for contamination. Two successive PCR steps introduced TruSeq adapter sequences along with Illumina sample barcodes. Sequencing of the TCR alpha and beta cDNA libraries was done on the Illumina HiSeq platform using custom primers. Turning to the authors' computational methods: Raw reads were processed with MiGEC to extract unique molecular identifiers, and MiXCR was used to determine CDR3 positions. For each individual, recombination models were inferred using an EM algorithm with the repgenHMM and IGoR tools. Shared clonotype analysis was performed with the tcR package in R, normalizing sharing by the product of cloneset sizes. Out-of-frame nonproductive sequences were analyzed to study raw recombination free of thymic and clonal selection effects. TCRdb itself trimmed the public reads at Q25 with fastp, ran MiXCR and retained productive beta chains. Each record represents a unique CDR3 protein, reported with the most common genes and DNA among its rows. For this entry, the V and J calls and clone size follow TCRdb and not the study's own pipeline. The sample yields approximately 500,000 distinct CDR3 sequences; 12% to 15% were counted once. 0.44% of the sample is taken by the ten largest.

These same data were also listed under a study on yellow fever vaccine responses in identical twins. The second source states: According to the authors, the vaccine-induced T cell response in identical twins seemed to be partly convergent and partly specific to each individual. In the study, vaccine-responding T cell clones were precisely tracked in identical twins.

Recombination connected TRBV24-1 to TRBJ2-1; 8 bases in the junction line up with TRBD1. What was sequenced was CD4+ T cells sorted from blood. The sequence derives from a woman aged 18-29 years in good health. The DNA sequence is as follows: TGTGCCACCAGTGATTTGATGACAGGGGCTAGCTCCTACAATGAGCAGTTCTTC. Its translation is CATSDLMTGASSYNEQFF.